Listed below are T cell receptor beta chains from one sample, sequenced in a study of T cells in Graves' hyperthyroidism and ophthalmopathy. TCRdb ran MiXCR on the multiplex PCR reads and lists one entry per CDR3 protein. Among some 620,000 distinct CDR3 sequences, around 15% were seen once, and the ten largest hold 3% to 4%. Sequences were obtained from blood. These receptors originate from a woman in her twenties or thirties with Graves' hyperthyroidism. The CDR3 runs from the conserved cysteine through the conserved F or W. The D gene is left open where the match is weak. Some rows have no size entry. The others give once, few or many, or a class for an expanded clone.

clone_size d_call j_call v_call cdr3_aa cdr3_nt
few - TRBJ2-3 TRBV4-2 CASSQDLMRERSTDTQYF TGTGCCAGCAGCCAAGATCTAATGAGGGAGCGAAGCACAGATACGCAGTATTTT
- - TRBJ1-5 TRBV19 CASKRVTGNQPQHF TGTGCCAGTAAAAGGGTTACGGGCAATCAGCCCCAGCATTTT
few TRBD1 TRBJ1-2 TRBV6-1 CASRLTGGEGYTF TGTGCCAGCAGACTGACAGGGGGTGAGGGCTACACCTTC
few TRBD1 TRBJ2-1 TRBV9 CASGRDRVAYNEQFF TGTGCCAGCGGTCGGGACAGGGTGGCCTACAATGAGCAGTTCTTC
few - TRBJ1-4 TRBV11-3 CASSSTTGKNEKLFF TGTGCCAGCAGCTCAACGACAGGAAAGAATGAAAAACTGTTTTTT
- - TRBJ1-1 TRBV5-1 CASSFGHENTEAFF TGCGCCAGCAGCTTCGGACACGAGAACACTGAAGCTTTCTTT
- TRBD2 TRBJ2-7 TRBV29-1 CSSTLAGDYEQYF TGCAGCTCCACATTAGCGGGAGACTACGAGCAGTACTTC
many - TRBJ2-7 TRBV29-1 CSVVLREGVEQYF TGCAGCGTTGTCTTGAGGGAGGGGGTCGAGCAGTACTTC
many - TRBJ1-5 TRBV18 CASSPSWDNQPQHF TGTGCCAGCTCACCCTCGTGGGACAATCAGCCCCAGCATTTT
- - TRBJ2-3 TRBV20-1 CSAPLGTDTQYF TGCAGTGCCCCGCTCGGGACAGATACGCAGTATTTT
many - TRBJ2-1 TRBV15 CATSRVGDSYNEQFF TGTGCCACCAGCAGAGTAGGCGATTCCTACAATGAGCAGTTCTTC
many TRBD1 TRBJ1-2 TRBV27 CASSADRGSIYGYTF TGTGCCAGCAGTGCGGACAGGGGATCAATCTATGGCTACACCTTC
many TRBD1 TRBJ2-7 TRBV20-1 CSAGTVGEQYF TGCAGTGCTGGGACAGTAGGCGAGCAGTACTTC
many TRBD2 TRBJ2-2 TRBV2 CASSSGRSSGELFF TGTGCCAGCTCTAGCGGGAGGTCATCCGGGGAGCTGTTTTTT
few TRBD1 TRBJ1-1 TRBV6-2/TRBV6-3 CASSWDREMNTEAFF TGTGCCAGCAGTTGGGACAGAGAAATGAACACTGAAGCTTTCTTT
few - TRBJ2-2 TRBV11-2 CASSSAGYTGELFF TGTGCCAGCAGCTCTGCGGGGTACACCGGGGAGCTGTTTTTT
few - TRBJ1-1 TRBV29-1 CSVARNTGAFF TGCAGCGTTGCCCGGAACACTGGAGCTTTCTTT
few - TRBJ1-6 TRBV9 CASSPTGLTLHF TGTGCCAGCAGTCCAACAGGTTTGACCCTCCACTTT
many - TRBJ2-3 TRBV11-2 CASSPGITDTQYF TGTGCCAGCAGTCCAGGAATCACAGATACGCAGTATTTT
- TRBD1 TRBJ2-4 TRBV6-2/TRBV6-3 CASSLDRGTKNIQYF TGTGCCAGCAGTCTCGACAGGGGGACCAAAAACATTCAGTACTTC
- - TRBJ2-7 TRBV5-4 CASSLDPLAEQYF TGTGCCAGCAGCTTGGATCCCCTAGCGGAGCAGTACTTC
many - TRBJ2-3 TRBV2 CASSEAIGVRGDTQYF TGTGCCAGCAGTGAAGCGATCGGGGTACGGGGGGATACGCAGTATTTT
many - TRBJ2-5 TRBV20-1 CSGGETQYF TGCAGTGGGGGAGAGACCCAGTACTTC
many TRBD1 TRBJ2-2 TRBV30 CAWNTGGGELFF TGTGCCTGGAATACAGGGGGAGGGGAGCTGTTTTTT
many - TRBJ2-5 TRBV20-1 CSAGTVSQETQYF TGCAGTGCCGGGACTGTAAGCCAAGAGACCCAGTACTTC
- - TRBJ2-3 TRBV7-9 CASSLAGAEDTQYF TGTGCCAGCAGCTTAGCGGGAGCGGAAGATACGCAGTATTTT
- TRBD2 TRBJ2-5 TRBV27 CASSLSVGASGGAETQYF TGTGCCAGCAGTTTATCGGTCGGGGCTAGCGGGGGTGCAGAGACCCAGTACTTC
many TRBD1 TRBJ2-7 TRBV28 CASRGQGNYEQYF TGTGCCAGCAGGGGACAGGGTAACTACGAGCAGTACTTC
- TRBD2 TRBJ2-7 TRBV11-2 CASSLDGQTSGSYEQYF TGTGCCAGCAGCTTAGACGGACAGACTAGCGGGAGTTACGAGCAGTACTTC
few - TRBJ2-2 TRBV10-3 CAISEGPGELFF TGTGCCATCAGTGAGGGACCCGGGGAGCTGTTTTTT
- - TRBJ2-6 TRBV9 CASSVLGDGANVLTF TGTGCCAGCAGCGTACTGGGGGACGGGGCCAACGTCCTGACTTTC
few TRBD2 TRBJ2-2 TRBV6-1 CATSLAGYTGELFF TGTGCCACGTCCCTAGCGGGGTACACCGGGGAGCTGTTTTTT
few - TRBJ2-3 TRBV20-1 CSARRRDRTTDTQYF TGCAGTGCTAGACGTCGAGACAGAACCACAGATACGCAGTATTTT
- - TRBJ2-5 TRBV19 CASSIGLVPRETQYF TGTGCCAGTAGTATTGGATTAGTACCCCGGGAGACCCAGTACTTC
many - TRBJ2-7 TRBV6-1 CASRPMTGTEGEQYF TGTGCCAGCAGGCCAATGACAGGGACTGAAGGCGAGCAGTACTTC
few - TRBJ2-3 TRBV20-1 CSARSPGRGPTDTQYF TGCAGTGCTAGGTCCCCGGGGAGGGGGCCCACAGATACGCAGTATTTT
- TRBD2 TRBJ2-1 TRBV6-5 CASVPAGGEQFF TGTGCCAGCGTTCCAGCGGGAGGCGAGCAGTTCTTC
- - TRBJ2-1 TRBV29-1 CSVDARGRANEQFF TGCAGCGTTGATGCCCGAGGACGTGCCAATGAGCAGTTCTTC
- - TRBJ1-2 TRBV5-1 CASSLAVEARGYTF TGCGCCAGCAGCTTGGCCGTAGAGGCTCGGGGCTACACCTTC
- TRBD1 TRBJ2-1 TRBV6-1 CASSPADRDDEQFF TGTGCCAGCAGTCCGGCGGACAGGGACGATGAGCAGTTCTTC
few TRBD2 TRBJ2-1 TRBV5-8 CASSLAESAGGLNEQFF TGTGCCAGCAGCTTGGCCGAATCAGCGGGAGGGCTAAATGAGCAGTTCTTC
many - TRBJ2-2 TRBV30 CAWSGGHTNTGELFF TGTGCCTGGAGTGGGGGACACACGAACACCGGGGAGCTGTTTTTT
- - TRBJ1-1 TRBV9 CASITGGSTEAFF TGTGCCAGCATAACGGGGGGTAGCACTGAAGCTTTCTTT
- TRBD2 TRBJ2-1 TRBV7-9 CASSLGPSGISYNEQFF TGTGCCAGCAGCTTAGGCCCTAGCGGGATCTCCTACAATGAGCAGTTCTTC